Presented here are 25 T cell receptor beta chains from one specimen sequenced in a study of blood T cell repertoires in COVID-19. Sequencing used immunoSEQ multiplex PCR; TCRdb keeps in-frame clones, though not all of them. The repertoire holds 170,000 or so clones, 80% to 90% seen once, with roughly 9% in the top ten. Specimen: PBMCs or T cells enriched from blood (not recorded which). The receptors shown here come from a woman younger than 35 who had recovered from COVID-19.

The chain recombines TRBV5-1 with TRBJ2-7, with D tentatively TRBD2 (6 bases). The germline CDR1 and CDR2 sequences are SGHRS and YFSETQ. Trimming shortened V by 3 bases and J by 0 bases, and 13 bases separated the two germline ends. The CDR3 covers 15 residues. CDR3 in DNA: TGCGCCAGCAGCTCCCAGCGGGTAAGCTCCTACGAGCAGTACTTC. It yields the protein CASSSQRVSSYEQYF.

This clone appeared a single time. The chain is built from TRBV5-1 and TRBJ1-2, with 7 bases identical to TRBD1. The CDR3 sequence is 16 residues long. The junction had 9 bases not matched to a gene; V was cut back by 0 bases and J by 4 bases. Per germline, CDR1 SGHRS and CDR2 YFSETQ. CDR3 DNA sequence: TGCGCCAGCAGCTTGGTCGGGACAGCGCTGGGCTATGGCTACACCTTC. Translated: CASSLVGTALGYGYTF.

About this clone: Its ends do not fully match the called genes, so a read error is possible. The identical CDR3 is also encoded by other nucleotide sequences in the sample. The chain carries TRBV7-7 and TRBJ2-5; TRBD2 aligns across 11 bases. CDR3 length: 16 residues. Germline CDR1 is SSHAT and CDR2 is FNYEAQ (reference sequence). The DNA for the CDR3 is TGTGCTAGCAGCTTAGGGGTAGCGGGGGGGCGCGAGACCCAGTACTTC. Amino acids: CASSLGVAGGRETQYF.

This clone was seen a single time. J is TRBJ2-7 and V is TRBV3-1 (or the pseudogene TRBV3-2); 8 nucleotides line up with TRBD1. The CDR3 totals 15 residues. Trimming removed 4 bases from V and 2 bases from J; junction bases left unmatched: 7. The germline V gene encodes CDR1 LGHDT and CDR2 YNNKEL (reference sequence). CDR3 coding DNA: TGTGCCAGCAGCCCGGGGACAGGAGGCGCCTACGAGCAGTACTTC. It translates to CASSPGTGGAYEQYF.

This clone was seen a handful of times. CDR3 bases: TGTGCCAGTAGTCAGCGGCCCGGGGAGCTGTTTTTT. Translated: CASSQRPGELFF. The chain is built from TRBV19 and TRBJ2-2, with D possibly TRBD2 on 5 matching bases. The length of the CDR3 is 12 residues. Germline V gene lookup returns CDR1 LNHDA and CDR2 SQIVND (reference sequence). Trimming stripped 5 bases from V and 6 bases from J, with 7 bases between.

The chain carries TRBV5-1 and TRBJ2-1; 12 bases align to TRBD2. Germline loops: CDR1 SGHRS, CDR2 YFSETQ. J lost 5 bases, V lost 3 bases, and 9 bases had no gene match. The CDR3 contains 17 residues. The CDR3 sequence: CASSSSTSGGLNNEQFF. As DNA, the CDR3 is TGCGCCAGCAGCTCCTCGACTAGCGGGGGCCTTAACAATGAGCAGTTCTTC.

This clone was seen a single time. The gene calls are TRBV29-1 and TRBJ2-7, with 8 bases identical to TRBD2. The CDR3 contains 13 residues. The germline gives CDR1 SQVTM, CDR2 ANQGSEA. V lost 7 bases, J lost 2 bases, and 7 bases stayed unmatched. CDR3 bases: TGCAGCGCCACGGGAGGGGGGGCCTACGAGCAGTACTTC. Translated: CSATGGGAYEQYF.

This clone was detected many times. The chain recombines TRBV21-1 with TRBJ1-5; TRBD1 reflects the table's D call only, with no check against the DNA. TRBV21-1 is flagged as a pseudogene. This CDR3 comprises 21 residues. CDR3 in DNA: TGTGCCAGCAGCAAAGCGGAAGCCGGGACAGGTAGACCCTATAGCAATCAGCCCCAGCATTTT. It specifies CASSKAEAGTGRPYSNQPQHF.

The J gene is TRBJ1-6, the V gene TRBV7-8, with unresolved D. The V end was cut by 8 bases, the J end by 8 bases, with 19 bases between. Germline CDR1 is SGHVS and CDR2 is FQNEAQ. This CDR3 comprises 15 residues. In DNA form, the CDR3 reads TGTGCCAGCGCATCTTCTGGAGGGAGTTATTCACCCCTCCACTTT. As protein: CASASSGGSYSPLHF.

This chain connects TRBV19 to TRBJ1-1; D uncertain. Germline V gene lookup returns CDR1 LNHDA and CDR2 SQIVND (reference sequence). CDR3 length: 12 residues. Trimming cost V 5 bases and J 6 bases, with 10 bases left between them. The CDR3 spells CASSSSAPEAFF. The CDR3 DNA follows: TGTGCCAGTAGTTCGAGCGCACCTGAAGCTTTCTTT.

As DNA, the CDR3 is TGCGCCAGCAGCTGGAGGTTAGCGGGGGAGGCAGATACGCAGTATTTT. This sequence encodes CASSWRLAGEADTQYF. The chain couples TRBV5-1 to TRBJ2-3, with 9 positions matching TRBD2. Germline-derived CDR1 and CDR2 are SGHRS and YFSETQ. The junction had 9 bases not matched to a gene; V was cut back by 3 bases and J by 4 bases. The CDR3 spans 16 residues.

Comment on this clone: Other DNA sequences of this sample code for an identical CDR3. This chain links TRBV29-1 with TRBJ2-5; 7 positions agree with TRBD1. The CDR3 runs to 13 residues. V shed 6 bases and J 1 base; nucleotides not matched to a gene: 5. The V gene's germline CDR1 is SQVTM and CDR2 ANQGSEA. In nucleotides, the CDR3 is TGCAGCGTCGTACAGGGGTCCCAAGAGACCCAGTACTTC. Encoded protein: CSVVQGSQETQYF.

The CDR3 nucleotides read TGTGCCAGCAGTCCGAGGCGACTCGCCTCTCGGTACGAGCAGTACTTC. Protein: CASSPRRLASRYEQYF. The chain employs TRBV27 and TRBJ2-7; no reliable D call. CDR1 MNHEY and CDR2 SMNVEV come from the germline V gene (reference sequence). The CDR3 has 16 residues. V lost 5 bases, J lost 4 bases, and 21 bases lay in between.

Comments on this clone: Other DNA variants within this sample encode the same CDR3. CDR3 nucleotides: TGCAGCGGCCGACAGGGGGGCACTGAAGCTTTCTTT. It translates to CSGRQGGTEAFF. This rearrangement joins TRBV29-1 to TRBJ1-1, with 9 bases identical to TRBD1. Germline V CDR1 and CDR2: SQVTM, ANQGSEA. J was trimmed by 4 bases and V by 7 bases; bases with no gene match: 4. This CDR3 has 12 residues.

The chain links TRBV5-1 to TRBJ1-2, with TRBD1 matching 9 bases. V was clipped by 0 bases and J by 3 bases; unmatched bases: 6. The CDR3 spans 16 residues. Germline V CDR1 and CDR2: SGHRS, YFSETQ. CDR3 DNA sequence: TGCGCCAGCAGCTTGGACCGGACAGGGGCGGACTATGGCTACACCTTC. The encoded protein is CASSLDRTGADYGYTF.

This sequence joins TRBV4-1 and TRBJ1-2, with D possibly matching TRBD1 (6 bases). The germline V and J ends were trimmed by 2 bases and 4 bases, with 8 bases remaining between them. Germline V CDR1 and CDR2: MGHRA, YSYEKL. CDR3 size: 13 residues. DNA for the CDR3: TGCGCCAGCAGCCAATCCAGGGGCTATGGCTACACCTTC. Translated: CASSQSRGYGYTF.

This chain uses TRBV19 with TRBJ2-3, with TRBD1 as a possible D gene (5 bases). Trimming left V 5 bases short and J 5 bases short, with 14 bases between. Per the germline V gene, CDR1 is LNHDA and CDR2 is SQIVND (reference sequence). This CDR3 region has 14 residues. DNA of the CDR3: TGTGCCAGTAGTCCGGACAAAATCAGAGATACGCAGTATTTT. Its translation: CASSPDKIRDTQYF.

The chain couples TRBV6-5 to TRBJ1-5, with 10 bases matching TRBD1. The germline V gene has CDR1 MNHEY and CDR2 SVGAGI. The trim removed 4 bases at V and 15 bases at J, leaving 6 bases unmatched. This CDR3 has 12 residues. The CDR3: CASSLTGGAPHF. The CDR3 DNA is TGTGCCAGCAGTTTGACAGGGGGCGCCCCGCATTTT.

This chain uses TRBV10-3 with TRBJ1-1; 10 nucleotides line up with TRBD1. Germline CDR1 ENHRY, CDR2 SYGVKD. There are 14 residues in the CDR3. J was trimmed by 6 bases and V by 2 bases; bases with no gene match: 3. CDR3 nucleotide sequence: TGTGCCATCAGTGAGGACAGGGGGCGAGCTGAAGCTTTCTTT. Translating it yields CAISEDRGRAEAFF.

V and J are TRBV2 and TRBJ1-5, with 7 bases identical to TRBD1. V shed 0 bases and J 3 bases; nucleotides not matched to a gene: 5. The CDR3 runs to 16 residues. Per the germline V gene, CDR1 is SNHLY and CDR2 is FYNNEI. The CDR3 coding sequence is TGTGCCAGCAGTGAAGCAAGACAGGGCAACAATCAGCCCCAGCATTTT. Translated, it gives CASSEARQGNNQPQHF.

V usage is TRBV7-9 and J usage is TRBJ2-1; 7 bases map to TRBD2. The length of the CDR3 is 14 residues. The germline CDR1 and CDR2 sequences are SEHNR and FQNEAQ (reference sequence). The V and J ends lost 1 base and 4 bases, in that order; junction bases with no gene match: 1. For the CDR3, the DNA is TGTGCCAGCAGCTTAGGGACTAGGTACAATGAGCAGTTCTTC. This encodes CASSLGTRYNEQFF.

V gene TRBV21-1 combines with J gene TRBJ2-2; TRBD1 was called by the table and not checked on the DNA. TRBV21-1 is a pseudogene locus. There are 17 residues in the CDR3. The CDR3 spells CASSERYRTENTGELFF. Here the CDR3 DNA reads TGTGCCAGCAGCGAAAGGTATAGAACAGAGAACACCGGGGAGCTGTTTTTT.

This chain connects TRBV2 to TRBJ2-2; 8 bases match TRBD2. The CDR3 contains 15 residues. Germline V gene lookup returns CDR1 SNHLY and CDR2 FYNNEI. With 6 bases clipped from V and 4 bases from J, the junction kept 7 bases outside the gene matches. The CDR3 spells CASSLTSGVTGELFF. The CDR3 bases are TGTGCCAGCAGCCTTACTAGCGGTGTCACCGGGGAGCTGTTTTTT.

This chain links TRBV28 with TRBJ2-7; 10 bases are shared with TRBD1. V lost 5 bases, J lost 0 bases, and 7 bases stayed unmatched. Germline assignment: CDR1 MDHEN and CDR2 SYDVKM. The CDR3 is 16 residues long. The chain's CDR3 is CASSPSGQGGSYEQYF. CDR3 DNA: TGTGCCAGCAGTCCCTCCGGACAGGGGGGCTCCTACGAGCAGTACTTC.

The DNA for the CDR3 is TGTGCCAGTAGTGCCCAGGTTTACTACGAGCAGTACTTC. Amino acid sequence: CASSAQVYYEQYF. V gene TRBV19 combines with J gene TRBJ2-7; D unresolved. Looked up from germline, CDR1 is LNHDA and CDR2 is SQIVND (reference sequence). The ends were cut back, 5 bases at V and 3 bases at J, with 11 bases in the middle. This CDR3 is built from 13 residues.